The T cell receptor beta chain described here comes from a study of blood T cell repertoires in COVID-19. Across the study: PBMCs, B-cell-depleted T cells, or T cells provided the cDNA or gDNA that made up the material.

Repertoires were generated with immunoSEQ multiplex PCR, while TCRdb's copy carries only in-frame clones and drops some. This table holds approximately 280,000 clones, 80% to 95% found once. The junction had 8 bases not matched to a gene; V was cut back by 3 bases and J by 5 bases. The CDR3 runs to 17 residues. Germline V gene sequence: CDR1 SEHNR, CDR2 FQNEAQ (reference sequence). V and J are TRBV7-9 and TRBJ2-5; 14 bases map to TRBD2. The clonotype was recovered from a woman aged 25 to 39 with COVID-19, enrolled during active disease. Specimen: peripheral blood. As DNA, the CDR3 is TGTGCCAGCAGCTTGGGACTAGCGGGAGCAGAGTGGGAGACCCAGTACTTC. Protein product: CASSLGLAGAEWETQYF.